What follows are 8 T cell receptor beta chains derived from one specimen sequenced in a study of shared T cell receptors in the human thymus. Sequencing used immunoSEQ multiplex PCR; TCRdb keeps in-frame clones, though not all of them. Among some 700,000 clones listed, 88% were seen once. In addition, the sample was reused for a study of human thymus T cells.

The specimen was thymocytes. These receptors were collected from a boy younger than two with a congenital heart defect.

The rearrangement joins TRBV27 to TRBJ1-1; D might be TRBD1 (6 bases). The V gene lost 6 bases and the J gene lost 6 bases, with 20 bases spanning the gap. CDR3 length equals 15 residues. Per germline, CDR1 MNHEY and CDR2 SMNVEV (reference sequence). CDR3 sequence (DNA): TGTGCCAGCAGACCCCCAAGGGGCGGGGGCTCTGAAGCTTTCTTT. Translation: CASRPPRGGGSEAFF.

The genes are TRBV5-1 and TRBJ2-6; D gene unclear. Trimming stripped 2 bases from V and 2 bases from J, with 11 bases between. Looked up from germline, CDR1 is SGHRS and CDR2 is YFSETQ. This CDR3 is built from 16 residues. CDR3 in amino acids: CASSLQLYPGANVLTF. CDR3 DNA: TGCGCCAGCAGCTTACAGCTCTATCCTGGGGCCAACGTCCTGACTTTC.

J is TRBJ1-4 and V is TRBV4-3; 7 bases line up with TRBD1. The CDR3 extends over 16 amino acids. CDR1 LGHNA and CDR2 YSLEER come from the germline V gene. With 4 bases clipped from V and 5 bases from J, the junction kept 10 bases outside the gene matches. The CDR3 DNA sequence: TGCGCCAGCAGCCGCTTCGGGACAGTCCTAAATGAAAAACTGTTTTTT. It is translated as CASSRFGTVLNEKLFF.

Only a few counts were recorded for this clone. The V and J genes are TRBV19 and TRBJ1-1; D is perhaps TRBD1 (5 bases). The CDR3 has 14 residues. The germline V gene has CDR1 LNHDA and CDR2 SQIVND (reference sequence). Trimming stripped 6 bases from V and 4 bases from J, with 15 bases between. The CDR3 loop is CASSRRAPSTEAFF. CDR3 DNA: TGTGCCAGTAGCCGCAGGGCCCCGAGCACTGAAGCTTTCTTT.

CDR3 residues: CASSHLELAGGRGDTQYF. The CDR3 DNA reads as TGTGCCAGCAGCCACCTGGAGCTAGCGGGAGGGCGAGGAGATACGCAGTATTTT. The chain employs TRBV25-1 and TRBJ2-3; 12 bases align to TRBD2. The V gene's germline CDR1 is MGHDK and CDR2 SYGVNS. The CDR3 sequence is 18 residues long. Losses at the gene ends were 6 bases for V and 5 bases for J; bases not matched to a gene: 15.

The gene calls are TRBV6-1 and TRBJ2-5; TRBD1 aligns across 8 bases. The CDR3 loop spans 17 amino acids. After removal of 4 bases from V and 5 bases from J, the junction contained 15 bases not matched to a gene. Germline V CDR1 and CDR2: MNHNS, SASEGT. The CDR3 loop is CASSGTGKSRRSETQYF. CDR3 sequence (DNA): TGTGCCAGCAGTGGGACAGGGAAATCCCGGAGGTCGGAGACCCAGTACTTC.

The chain combines TRBV4-1 with TRBJ1-4; D is perhaps TRBD1 (6 bases). The ends were cut back, 2 bases at V and 8 bases at J, with 21 bases in the middle. The CDR3 length is 17 residues. The germline CDR1 and CDR2 sequences are MGHRA and YSYEKL. The CDR3 bases are TGCGCCAGCAGCCAATCCACCCGACAGGACTGGGCGGAAAAACTGTTTTTT. Protein: CASSQSTRQDWAEKLFF.

V usage is TRBV7-8 and J usage is TRBJ2-1; D remains ambiguous. V was pared by 5 bases and J by 0 bases, with 11 bases between. Germline V CDR1 and CDR2: SGHVS, FQNEAQ. This CDR3 has 15 amino acids. The CDR3 protein is CASSPLASSYNEQFF. CDR3 bases: TGTGCCAGCAGCCCATTAGCCAGCTCCTACAATGAGCAGTTCTTC.